These 18 T cell receptor beta chains were sequenced from one sample in a study of response to subunit inactivated influenza vaccine (dated by TCRdb to 2016 to 2018). Library creation used RT-PCR. TCRdb shows the sequencer as Illumina HiSeq 2500. The raw public data were reprocessed by TCRdb itself: fastp quality trimming at Q25, MiXCR clonotype calling, in-frame beta chains only. Each entry is one CDR3 protein sequence, shown with its most common DNA and genes. The sample profile shows more than 450,000 distinct CDR3 sequences; about 10% of them were found once. The top ten clones comprise about 10% of the sample. The input for sequencing was PBMCs from blood, taken on the day of vaccination. Receptors originate from a man aged 45 to 65 who received an inactivated influenza vaccine. Donor details come from another sample of the same person, matched by shared clones.

The J gene is TRBJ2-2, the V gene TRBV9; D uncertain. CDR1 is SGDLS and CDR2 is YYNGEE in the germline V gene. Trimming took off 7 bases at V and 2 bases at J, with 6 bases between the two ends. The CDR3 is 12 residues long. This CDR3 reads CASGTNTGELFF. The CDR3 coding sequence is TGTGCCAGCGGCACCAACACCGGGGAGCTGTTTTTT. Together with reference TRBV9 and TRBJ2-2, the CDR3 gives the full variable domain: DSGVTQTPKHLITATGQRVTLRCSPRSGDLSVYWYQQSLDQGLQFLIQYYNGEERAKGNILERFSAQQFPDLHSELNLSSLELGDSALYFCASGTNTGELFFGEGSRLTVL.

In regard to this clonotype: One end of the junction varies from germline; a read error may be responsible. The V and J genes are TRBV5-1 and TRBJ2-5; no firm D call. CDR1 is SGHRS, CDR2 YFSETQ, per germline. This CDR3 spans 14 amino acids. The CDR3 is CATAAGPVQDTQYF. The CDR3 bases are TGCGCCACCGCCGCCGGACCGGTCCAAGATACCCAGTACTTC.

The CDR3, as DNA: TGTGCCAGCAGCCCTCGGTTGGGTGGGGAGCTGTTTTTT. Translated, it gives CASSPRLGGELFF. V gene TRBV7-3 combines with J gene TRBJ2-2; D ambiguous. CDR1 is SGHTA and CDR2 is FQGTGA in the germline V gene. The CDR3 extends over 13 amino acids. Trimming shortened V by 5 bases and J by 8 bases, and 12 bases separated the two germline ends.

This chain connects TRBV6-2 or TRBV6-3 to TRBJ2-2, with D hard to call. CDR3 length: 13 amino acids. The germline gives CDR1 MNHEY, CDR2 SVGEGT. Trimming took off 8 bases at V and 4 bases at J, with 11 bases between the two ends. The chain's CDR3 is CASRLRRTGELFF. In DNA form, the CDR3 reads TGTGCCAGCCGTCTTAGGCGCACCGGGGAGCTGTTTTTT.

There are a few counts of this clonotype. The chain employs TRBV28 and TRBJ2-2; 14 nucleotides align to TRBD2. The V gene's germline CDR1 is MDHEN and CDR2 SYDVKM. The CDR3 is 18 amino acids. After removal of 1 base from V and 2 bases from J, the junction contained 3 bases not matched to a gene. CDR3 loop: CASSLLGLAGANTGELFF. DNA of the CDR3: TGTGCCAGCAGTTTATTGGGACTAGCGGGGGCCAACACCGGGGAGCTGTTTTTT.

This clonotype was found a few times. This chain uses TRBV4-3 with TRBJ1-2, with D perhaps TRBD1 (5 bases). CDR3 length: 15 residues. V was clipped by 1 base and J by 2 bases, with 11 bases between them. Germline assignment: CDR1 LGHNA and CDR2 YSLEER. The CDR3 sequence is CASSQVEGLNYGYTF. DNA for the CDR3: TGCGCCAGCAGCCAAGTGGAGGGGCTCAACTATGGCTACACCTTC.

This clonotype was seen only a few times. The V and J genes are TRBV20-1 and TRBJ1-4, with TRBD1 matching over 7 bases. Germline CDR1 and CDR2: DFQATT and SNEGSKA (reference sequence). The ends lost 6 bases at V and 2 bases at J; junction bases unmatched: 3. The CDR3 covers 13 residues. CDR3 DNA: TGCAGTGCCCGACAGGGTACTAATGAAAAACTGTTTTTT. Amino acid sequence: CSARQGTNEKLFF.

Comments on this clonotype: This clone may be a read error of a much larger clone one base away. In DNA, the CDR3 is TGCAGTGCTAGGATAGCGAACCCTGGCCCCTACGATGAGCAGTTCTTC. As protein: CSARIANPGPYDEQFF. The J gene is TRBJ2-1, the V gene TRBV20-1, with D possibly being TRBD2 (5 bases). Germline V gene sequence: CDR1 DFQATT, CDR2 SNEGSKA (reference sequence). This CDR3 is built from 16 residues.

The chain is built from TRBV7-8 and TRBJ2-3, with TRBD2 matching over 7 bases. Germline lookup yields CDR1 SGHVS and CDR2 FQNEAQ. This CDR3 contains 14 residues. V lost 5 bases and J lost 5; bases outside the gene matches: 7. This CDR3 is CASSLLAVRDTQYF. DNA of the CDR3: TGTGCCAGCAGCCTTCTAGCGGTACGAGATACGCAGTATTTT.

The table lists this clonotype with a few counts. The chain is built from TRBV7-9 and TRBJ2-1, with 8 bases lining up with TRBD1. The germline V gene encodes CDR1 SEHNR and CDR2 FQNEAQ (reference sequence). The CDR3 contains 16 residues. V lost 1 base, J lost 4 bases, and 6 bases stayed unmatched. CDR3 DNA sequence: TGTGCCAGCAGCTTAGGGACAGGGTCGAGGTACAATGAGCAGTTCTTC. Translated: CASSLGTGSRYNEQFF. The complete variable domain, with remaining parts taken from reference TRBV7-9 and TRBJ2-1, reads DTGVSQNPRHKITKRGQNVTFRCDPISEHNRLYWYRQTLGQGPEFLTYFQNEAQLEKSRLLSDRFSAERPKGSFSTLEIQRTEQGDSAMYLCASSLGTGSRYNEQFFGPGTRLTVL.

A note on this clonotype: An end of the junction does not agree with germline; a read error may underlie this. The gene calls are TRBV20-1 and TRBJ2-5; D is possibly TRBD1 (6 bases). Germline assignment: CDR1 DFQATT and CDR2 SNEGSKA (reference sequence). This CDR3 region has 17 residues. CDR3 sequence: CCASKSVGGPGLITQYF. The CDR3 DNA reads as TGCTGTGCTAGTAAATCCGTAGGGGGACCAGGTTTGATTACCCAGTACTTC.

The table lists this clonotype with a few counts. J is TRBJ2-1 and V is TRBV27, with a weak D call TRBD2 (6 bases). The CDR3 is 14 residues long. The V gene lost 2 bases and the J gene lost 5 bases, with 10 bases spanning the gap. The germline V gene has CDR1 MNHEY and CDR2 SMNVEV (reference sequence). The CDR3 nucleotides are TGTGCCAGCAGTTTACGAGGAGGGCACAATGAGCAGTTCTTC. As protein: CASSLRGGHNEQFF.

This chain joins TRBV29-1 and TRBJ1-5; D unresolved. CDR3 length: 14 amino acids. V shed 4 bases and J shed 0 bases, with 10 bases lying between them. CDR1 and CDR2 from the germline V gene are SQVTM and ANQGSEA. This CDR3 is CSVGYGNSNQPQHF. CDR3 nucleotide sequence: TGCAGCGTTGGGTACGGGAATAGCAATCAGCCCCAGCATTTT.

The genes are TRBV5-1 and TRBJ2-1; 14 nucleotides agree with TRBD2. The V gene's germline CDR1 is SGHRS and CDR2 YFSETQ. V lost 4 bases to trimming and J lost 8 bases; unmatched junction nucleotides: 8. CDR3 length equals 16 residues. Here the CDR3 reads CASSPVGTSGRYEQFF. The CDR3 DNA reads as TGCGCCAGCAGCCCCGTTGGGACTAGCGGGAGATATGAGCAGTTCTTC.

V is TRBV5-5 and J is TRBJ2-3; TRBD2 is a possible D gene (6 bases). With 0 bases removed from V and 5 bases from J, the gap between germline ends came to 13 bases. CDR3 length: 15 residues. Germline V CDR1 and CDR2: SGHKS, YYEKEE (reference sequence). CDR3 sequence: CASSLEGLALDTQYF. The CDR3 coding sequence is TGTGCCAGCAGCTTGGAAGGGCTAGCGTTAGATACGCAGTATTTT.

This clonotype was seen ten or more times. The V gene is TRBV9, the J gene TRBJ2-5; D may be TRBD2 (6 bases). CDR1 is SGDLS and CDR2 is YYNGEE in the germline V gene. The V and J ends lost 1 base and 7 bases respectively, with 11 bases between them. The CDR3 is 13 residues long. CDR3 residues: CASSVRQEGTQYF. The DNA of the CDR3 is TGTGCCAGCAGCGTACGCCAGGAGGGGACCCAGTACTTC.

This sequence joins TRBV7-9 and TRBJ2-5, with 7 bases identical to TRBD1. The CDR3 totals 14 residues. Germline V CDR1 and CDR2: SEHNR, FQNEAQ (reference sequence). Trimming cost V 3 bases and J 4 bases; bases outside gene matches: 5. The CDR3 DNA reads TGTGCCAGCAGCTTCCTGGACAGGCGAGAGACCCAGTACTTC. This encodes CASSFLDRRETQYF.

This sequence joins TRBV29-1 and TRBJ2-3; D gene unclear. Between the trimmed V and J ends, which lost 2 bases and 5 bases, there was a span of 11 bases. Germline V gene lookup returns CDR1 SQVTM and CDR2 ANQGSEA. CDR3 length equals 13 residues. The DNA of the CDR3 is TGCAGCGTTGAATTAAACCTTGGAGATACGCAGTATTTT. Amino acids: CSVELNLGDTQYF.